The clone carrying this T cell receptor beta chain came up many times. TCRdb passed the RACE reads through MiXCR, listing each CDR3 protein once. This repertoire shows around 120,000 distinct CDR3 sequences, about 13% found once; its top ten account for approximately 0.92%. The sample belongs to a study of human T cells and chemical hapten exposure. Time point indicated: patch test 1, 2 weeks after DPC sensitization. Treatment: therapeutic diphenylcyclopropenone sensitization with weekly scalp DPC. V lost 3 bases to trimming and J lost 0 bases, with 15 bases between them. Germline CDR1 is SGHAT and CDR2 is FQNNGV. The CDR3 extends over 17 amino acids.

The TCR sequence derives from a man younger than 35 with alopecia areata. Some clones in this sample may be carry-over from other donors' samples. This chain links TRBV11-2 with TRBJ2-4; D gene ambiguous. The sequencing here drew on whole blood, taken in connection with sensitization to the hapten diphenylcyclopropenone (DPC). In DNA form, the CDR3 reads TGTGCCAGCAGCTTTATAAGGAGTTCTCTAGCCAAAAACATTCAGTACTTC. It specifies CASSFIRSSLAKNIQYF.